What follows are 4 T cell receptor beta chains derived from one specimen sequenced in a study of radiotherapy plus CTLA-4 blockade in lung cancer. The data were produced by immunoSEQ multiplex PCR, yet TCRdb's version contains in-frame clones alone and is incomplete. Seen here are approximately 28,000 clones, around 80% observed once, and the top ten hold 16%. The sequences come from peripheral blood, collected from a patient treated with radiotherapy plus ipilimumab. The receptors were gathered from a human donor with non-small cell lung cancer that progressed on radiotherapy plus ipilimumab.

Concerning this clone itself: A read error may produce the germline difference seen at one junction end. The gene calls are TRBV6-1 and TRBJ2-5; 7 nucleotides match TRBD1. Germline CDR1 and CDR2: MNHNS and SASEGT. The CDR3 extends over 14 amino acids. CDR3 coding DNA: TGTGCCAGCAGCGGACAGGTGAGGAGAGAGGCCCAGTACTTC. This codes for CASSGQVRREAQYF.

This chain uses TRBV5-1 with TRBJ1-4; TRBD1 agrees at 12 bases. V lost 0 bases and J lost 5; bases outside the gene matches: 8. CDR3 size: 18 residues. Germline values: CDR1 SGHRS, CDR2 YFSETQ. The CDR3 reads CASSLGDRGLYQNEKLFF. Here the CDR3 DNA reads TGCGCCAGCAGCTTGGGGGACAGGGGGCTCTACCAGAATGAAAAACTGTTTTTT.

J is TRBJ2-5 and V is TRBV6-5; 8 nucleotides line up with TRBD1. Germline CDR1 is MNHEY and CDR2 is SVGAGI. After removal of 0 bases from V and 4 bases from J, the junction contained 4 bases not matched to a gene. This CDR3 comprises 15 residues. Written as DNA, the CDR3 is TGTGCCAGCAGTTACTCCTGGGACAGGTTAGAGACCCAGTACTTC. Translated: CASSYSWDRLETQYF.

The rearrangement links TRBV28 to TRBJ2-7, with TRBD1 matching 9 bases. CDR1 is MDHEN, CDR2 SYDVKM, per germline. J gave up 0 bases and V 3 bases, and 6 bases lay outside the gene matches. The CDR3 covers 16 residues. This CDR3 reads CASSFLQGASSYEQYF. CDR3 coding DNA: TGTGCCAGCAGTTTCCTACAGGGGGCGTCCTCCTACGAGCAGTACTTC.